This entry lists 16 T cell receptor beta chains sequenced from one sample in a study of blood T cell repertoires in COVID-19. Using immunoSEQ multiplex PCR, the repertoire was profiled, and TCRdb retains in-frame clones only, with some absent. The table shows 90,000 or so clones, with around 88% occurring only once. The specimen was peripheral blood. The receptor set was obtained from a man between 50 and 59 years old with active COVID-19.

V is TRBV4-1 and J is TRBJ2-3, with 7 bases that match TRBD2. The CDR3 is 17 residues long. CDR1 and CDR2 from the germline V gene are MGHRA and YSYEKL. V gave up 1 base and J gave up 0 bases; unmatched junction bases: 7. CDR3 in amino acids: CASSQGTAGSSTDTQYF. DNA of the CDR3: TGCGCCAGCAGCCAAGGAACAGCGGGGAGCAGCACAGATACGCAGTATTTT.

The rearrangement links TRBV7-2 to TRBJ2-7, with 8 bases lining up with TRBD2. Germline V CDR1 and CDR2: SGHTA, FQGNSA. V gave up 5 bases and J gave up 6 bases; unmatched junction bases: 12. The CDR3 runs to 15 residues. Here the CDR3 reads CASSGNSGIPAEQYF. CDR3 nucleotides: TGTGCCAGCAGCGGAAATAGCGGGATCCCAGCCGAGCAGTACTTC. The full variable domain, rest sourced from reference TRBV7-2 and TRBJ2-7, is GAGVSQSPSNKVTEKGKDVELRCDPISGHTALYWYRQSLGQGLEFLIYFQGNSAPDKSGLPSDRFSAERTGGSVSTLTIQRTQQEDSAVYLCASSGNSGIPAEQYFGPGTRLTVT.

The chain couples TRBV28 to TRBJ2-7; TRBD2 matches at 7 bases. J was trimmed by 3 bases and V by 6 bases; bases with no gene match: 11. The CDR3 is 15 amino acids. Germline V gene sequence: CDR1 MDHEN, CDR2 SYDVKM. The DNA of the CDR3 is TGTGCCAGCAGCCCTGAACGGGGGGTAGGCTACGAGCAGTACTTC. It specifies CASSPERGVGYEQYF.

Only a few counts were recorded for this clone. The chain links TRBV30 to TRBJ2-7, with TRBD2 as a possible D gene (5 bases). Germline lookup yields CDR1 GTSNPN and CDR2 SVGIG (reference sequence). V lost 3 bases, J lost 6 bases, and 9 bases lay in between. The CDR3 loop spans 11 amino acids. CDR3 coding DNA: TGTGCCTGGAGCCTCGGAGGCGAGCAGTACTTC. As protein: CAWSLGGEQYF.

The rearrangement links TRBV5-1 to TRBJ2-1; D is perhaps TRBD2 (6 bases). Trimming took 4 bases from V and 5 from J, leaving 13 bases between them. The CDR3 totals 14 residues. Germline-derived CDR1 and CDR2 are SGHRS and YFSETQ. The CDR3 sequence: CASSPGEFNNEQFF. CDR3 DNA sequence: TGCGCCAGCAGCCCGGGGGAATTTAACAATGAGCAGTTCTTC.

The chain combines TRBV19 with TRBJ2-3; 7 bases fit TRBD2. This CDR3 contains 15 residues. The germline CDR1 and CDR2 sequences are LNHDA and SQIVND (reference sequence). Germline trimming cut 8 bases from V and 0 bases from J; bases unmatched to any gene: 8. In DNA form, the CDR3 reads TGTGCCAGTGGAGGCAGCGGGGCTAGCACAGATACGCAGTATTTT. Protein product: CASGGSGASTDTQYF.

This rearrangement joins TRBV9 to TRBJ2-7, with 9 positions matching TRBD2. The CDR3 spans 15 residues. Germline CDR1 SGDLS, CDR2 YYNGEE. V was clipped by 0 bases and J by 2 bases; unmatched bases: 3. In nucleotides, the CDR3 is TGTGCCAGCAGCGTAGAGGCTAGCGGGACCTACGAGCAGTACTTC. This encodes CASSVEASGTYEQYF.

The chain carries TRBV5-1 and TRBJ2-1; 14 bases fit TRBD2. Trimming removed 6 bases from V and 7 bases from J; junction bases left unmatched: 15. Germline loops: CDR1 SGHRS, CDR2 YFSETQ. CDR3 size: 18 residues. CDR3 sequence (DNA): TGCGCCAGCACTTTTGCCGGGACTAGCGGGAGTAGGAGGAATGAGCAGTTCTTC. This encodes CASTFAGTSGSRRNEQFF.

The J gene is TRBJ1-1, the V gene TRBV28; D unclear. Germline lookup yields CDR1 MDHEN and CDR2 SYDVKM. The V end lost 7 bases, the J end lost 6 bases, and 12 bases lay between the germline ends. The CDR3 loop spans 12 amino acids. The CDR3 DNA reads TGTGCCAGCACCCGTTTGACACCTGAAGCTTTCTTT. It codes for CASTRLTPEAFF.

The CDR3 here is CASSPGQGRRNIQYF. The CDR3 nucleotides are TGTGCCAGCTCCCCGGGACAGGGGAGGCGAAACATTCAGTACTTC. This rearrangement joins TRBV18 to TRBJ2-4, with 10 bases that match TRBD1. V dropped 6 bases and J dropped 6; count of bases not matched to a gene: 8. CDR1 is KGHSH, CDR2 LQKENI, per germline. This CDR3 contains 15 residues. Variable domain in full (rest from reference TRBV18 and TRBJ2-4): NAGVMQNPRHLVRRRGQEARLRCSPMKGHSHVYWYRQLPEEGLKFMVYLQKENIIDESGMPKERFSAEFPKEGPSILRIQQVVRGDSAAYFCASSPGQGRRNIQYFGAGTRLSVL.

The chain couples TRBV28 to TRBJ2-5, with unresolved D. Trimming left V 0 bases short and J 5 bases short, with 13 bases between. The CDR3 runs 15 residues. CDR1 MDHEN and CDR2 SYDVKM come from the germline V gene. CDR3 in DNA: TGTGCCAGCAGTTTATGGTTTAAGGTCGGGGAGACCCAGTACTTC. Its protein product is CASSLWFKVGETQYF.

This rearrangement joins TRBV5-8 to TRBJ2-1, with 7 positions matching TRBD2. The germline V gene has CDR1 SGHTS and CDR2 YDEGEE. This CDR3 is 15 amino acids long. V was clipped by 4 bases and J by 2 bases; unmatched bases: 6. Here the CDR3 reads CASSELAAPYNEQFF. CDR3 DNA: TGTGCCAGCAGCGAGCTAGCGGCGCCCTACAATGAGCAGTTCTTC.

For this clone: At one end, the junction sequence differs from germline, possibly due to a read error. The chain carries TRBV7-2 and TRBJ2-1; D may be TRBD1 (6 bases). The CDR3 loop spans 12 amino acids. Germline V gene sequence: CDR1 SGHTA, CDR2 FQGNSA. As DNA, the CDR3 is TGTGCCAGCAGCTCTTGGGGGCAAGGCCCGGTCTTC. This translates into CASSSWGQGPVF.

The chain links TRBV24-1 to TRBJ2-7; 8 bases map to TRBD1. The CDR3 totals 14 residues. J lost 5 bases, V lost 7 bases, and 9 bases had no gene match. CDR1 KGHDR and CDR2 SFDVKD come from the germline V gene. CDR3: CATSAWTGRNEQYF. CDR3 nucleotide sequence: TGTGCCACCAGCGCCTGGACAGGGCGGAACGAGCAGTACTTC.

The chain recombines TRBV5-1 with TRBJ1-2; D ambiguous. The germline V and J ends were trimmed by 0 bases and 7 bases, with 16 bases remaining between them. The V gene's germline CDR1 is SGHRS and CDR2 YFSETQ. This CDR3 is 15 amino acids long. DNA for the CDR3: TGCGCCAGCAGCTTGGCCGAAAACCCGTTGAGTGGCTACACCTTC. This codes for CASSLAENPLSGYTF. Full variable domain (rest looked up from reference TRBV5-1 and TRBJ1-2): KAGVTQTPRYLIKTRGQQVTLSCSPISGHRSVSWYQQTPGQGLQFLFEYFSETQRNKGNFPGRFSGRQFSNSRSEMNVSTLELGDSALYLCASSLAENPLSGYTFGSGTRLTVV.

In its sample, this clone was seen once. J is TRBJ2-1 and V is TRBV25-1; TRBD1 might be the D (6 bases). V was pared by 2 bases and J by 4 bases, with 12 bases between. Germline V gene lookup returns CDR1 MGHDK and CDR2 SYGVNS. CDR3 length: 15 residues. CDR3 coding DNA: TGTGCCAGCAGTGAAAAGGACAGCCCATACAATGAGCAGTTCTTC. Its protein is CASSEKDSPYNEQFF.